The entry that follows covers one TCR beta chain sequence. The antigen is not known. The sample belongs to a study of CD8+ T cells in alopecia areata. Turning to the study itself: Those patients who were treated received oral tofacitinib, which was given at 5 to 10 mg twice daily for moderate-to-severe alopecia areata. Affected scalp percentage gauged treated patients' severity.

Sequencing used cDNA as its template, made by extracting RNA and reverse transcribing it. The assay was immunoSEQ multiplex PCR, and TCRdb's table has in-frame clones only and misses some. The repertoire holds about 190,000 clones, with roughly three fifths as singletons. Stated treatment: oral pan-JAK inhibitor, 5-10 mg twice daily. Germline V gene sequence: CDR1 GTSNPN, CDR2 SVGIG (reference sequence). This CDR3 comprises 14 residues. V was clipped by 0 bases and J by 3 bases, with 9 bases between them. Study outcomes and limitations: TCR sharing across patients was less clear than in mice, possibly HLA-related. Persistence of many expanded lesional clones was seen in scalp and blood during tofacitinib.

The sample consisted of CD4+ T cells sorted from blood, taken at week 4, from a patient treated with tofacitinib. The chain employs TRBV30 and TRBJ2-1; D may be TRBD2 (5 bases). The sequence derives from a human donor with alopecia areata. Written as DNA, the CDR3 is TGTGCCTGGAGTGTACTAGGACTCTACAATGAGCAGTTCTTC. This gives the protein CAWSVLGLYNEQFF.